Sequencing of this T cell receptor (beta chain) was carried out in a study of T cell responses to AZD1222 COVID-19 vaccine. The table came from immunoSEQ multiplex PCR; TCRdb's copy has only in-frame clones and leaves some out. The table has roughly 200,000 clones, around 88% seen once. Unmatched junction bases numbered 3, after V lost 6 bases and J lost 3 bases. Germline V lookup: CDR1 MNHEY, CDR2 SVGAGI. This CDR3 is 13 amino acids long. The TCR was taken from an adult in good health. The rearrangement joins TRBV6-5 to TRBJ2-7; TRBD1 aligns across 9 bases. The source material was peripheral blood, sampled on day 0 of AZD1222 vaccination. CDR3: CASRRTGDYEQYF. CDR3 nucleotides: TGTGCCAGCAGAAGGACAGGGGACTACGAGCAGTACTTC.